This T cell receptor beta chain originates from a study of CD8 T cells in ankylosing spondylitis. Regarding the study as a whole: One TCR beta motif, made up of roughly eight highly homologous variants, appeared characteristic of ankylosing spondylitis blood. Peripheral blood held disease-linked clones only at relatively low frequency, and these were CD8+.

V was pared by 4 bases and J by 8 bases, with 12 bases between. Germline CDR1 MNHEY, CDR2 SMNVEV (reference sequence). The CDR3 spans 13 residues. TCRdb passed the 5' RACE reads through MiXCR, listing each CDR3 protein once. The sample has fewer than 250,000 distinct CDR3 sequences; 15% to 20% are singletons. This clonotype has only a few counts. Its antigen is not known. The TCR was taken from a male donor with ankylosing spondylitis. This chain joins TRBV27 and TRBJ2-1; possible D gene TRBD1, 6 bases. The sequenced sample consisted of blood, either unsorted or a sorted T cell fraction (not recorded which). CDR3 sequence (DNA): TGTGCCAGCAGTTGGAGCAGGGGAGATGAGCAGTTCTTC. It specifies CASSWSRGDEQFF.